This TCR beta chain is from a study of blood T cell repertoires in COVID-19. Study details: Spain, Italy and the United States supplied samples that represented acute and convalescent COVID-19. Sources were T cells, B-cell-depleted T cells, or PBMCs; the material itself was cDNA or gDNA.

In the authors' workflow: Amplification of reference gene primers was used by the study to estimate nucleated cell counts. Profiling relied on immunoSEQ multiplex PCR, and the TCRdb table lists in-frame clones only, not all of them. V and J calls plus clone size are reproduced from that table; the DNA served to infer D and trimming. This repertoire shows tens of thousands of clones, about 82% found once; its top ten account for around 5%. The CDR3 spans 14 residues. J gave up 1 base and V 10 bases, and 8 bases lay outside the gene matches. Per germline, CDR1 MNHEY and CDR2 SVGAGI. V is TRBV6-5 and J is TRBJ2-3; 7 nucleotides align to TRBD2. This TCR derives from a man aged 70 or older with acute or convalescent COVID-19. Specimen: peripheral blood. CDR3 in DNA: TGTGCCACTAAGGAGGGAGGGGGCACAGATACGCAGTATTTT. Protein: CATKEGGGTDTQYF.